The 27 T cell receptor beta chains below come from one sample, sequenced in a study of cytomegalovirus exposure and HLA in healthy donors. The protocol was immunoSEQ multiplex PCR, while the TCRdb copy is restricted to in-frame clones and leaves out a portion. The sample includes fewer than 350,000 clones, 88% seen only once; the top ten take over 0.7%. Sequencing was performed on PBMCs. Every receptor here comes from a woman aged 18-30 years in good health and CMV-seronegative.

The chain couples TRBV9 to TRBJ2-7; 10 nucleotides line up with TRBD2. Germline V gives CDR1 SGDLS, CDR2 YYNGEE. V was pared by 4 bases and J by 6 bases, with 10 bases of the junction left unmatched. The CDR3 loop spans 15 amino acids. CDR3 coding DNA: TGTGCCAGCAGCCCCCTAGCGGGAGCCTGGTCCGAGCAGTACTTC. Amino acids: CASSPLAGAWSEQYF.

The rearrangement uses TRBV11-2 and TRBJ2-6; D remains ambiguous. In germline, CDR1 is SGHAT, CDR2 FQNNGV. The CDR3 is made up of 17 amino acids. V was cut by 5 bases and J by 2 bases, with 16 bases left in between. CDR3 coding DNA: TGTGCCAGCAGCCCAGGCCACGGTCCCCCTGGGGCCAACGTCCTGACTTTC. Encoded protein: CASSPGHGPPGANVLTF.

The V call is TRBV9, the J call TRBJ2-3; 11 nucleotides line up with TRBD2. The J segment lost 1 base and the V segment lost 0 bases, leaving 16 bases of the junction unmatched. The CDR3 extends over 21 amino acids. Germline CDR1 reads SGDLS; CDR2 reads YYNGEE. The CDR3 region has the DNA TGTGCCAGCAGCGTAGCTTCCTCGACTAGCGGGAAGGGATGGGGCACAGATACGCAGTATTTT. Protein product: CASSVASSTSGKGWGTDTQYF.

The J gene is TRBJ2-1, the V gene TRBV28, with 8 bases aligning to TRBD1. The CDR3 totals 12 residues. The germline V gene encodes CDR1 MDHEN and CDR2 SYDVKM. Trimming removed 6 bases from V and 9 bases from J; junction bases left unmatched: 4. CDR3 residues: CASRRTGPEQFF. The CDR3 DNA reads TGTGCCAGCAGAAGGACAGGGCCTGAGCAGTTCTTC.

V usage is TRBV28 and J usage is TRBJ1-2; D not certain. The CDR3 covers 11 residues. Germline V lookup: CDR1 MDHEN, CDR2 SYDVKM. The V end lost 5 bases, the J end lost 3 bases, and 4 bases lay between the germline ends. DNA of the CDR3: TGTGCCAGCAGTCCCGACTATGGCTACACCTTC. Translated: CASSPDYGYTF.

In its sample, this clone was seen a few times. The chain uses TRBV28 and TRBJ2-7, with D possibly TRBD2 on 5 matching bases. This CDR3 region has 14 residues. V was trimmed by 11 bases and J by 1 base, leaving 18 bases between them. CDR1 and CDR2 (germline): MDHEN, SYDVKM. This CDR3 is CASIRPGGSYEQYF. DNA for the CDR3: TGTGCCTCAATCCGACCCGGCGGGTCCTACGAGCAGTACTTC.

The CDR3 DNA reads TGTGCCACCAGGGGGATAGGGGTCAATGAGCAGTTCTTC. This gives the protein CATRGIGVNEQFF. The chain joins TRBV15 to TRBJ2-1; possibly TRBD1 for D (5 bases). With 6 bases removed from V and 6 bases from J, the gap between germline ends came to 12 bases. The CDR3 has 13 amino acids. Germline-derived CDR1 and CDR2 are LNHNV and YYDKDF (reference sequence).

V is TRBV5-1 and J is TRBJ2-7, with 8 bases that match TRBD1. Germline-derived CDR1 and CDR2 are SGHRS and YFSETQ. J was trimmed by 7 bases and V by 0 bases; bases with no gene match: 6. The CDR3 has 14 residues. The CDR3 nucleotides are TGCGCCAGCAGCTTGGGGACAGGGACGGGGGAGCAGTACTTC. It encodes CASSLGTGTGEQYF.

The chain combines TRBV5-1 with TRBJ2-5; D might be TRBD1 (6 bases). This CDR3 comprises 14 residues. Trimming shortened V by 1 base and J by 7 bases, and 14 bases separated the two germline ends. Looked up from germline, CDR1 is SGHRS and CDR2 is YFSETQ. The CDR3 coding sequence is TGCGCCAGCAGCTTGCCCCAGGCAGGGGTGACCCAGTACTTC. This sequence encodes CASSLPQAGVTQYF.

This clone was seen once. V gene TRBV6-1 combines with J gene TRBJ1-2, with D perhaps TRBD1 (6 bases). V lost 11 bases to trimming and J lost 11 bases, with 18 bases between them. Looked up from germline, CDR1 is MNHNS and CDR2 is SASEGT. The CDR3 is 11 residues long. The chain's CDR3 is CAGRTGLYYTF. The CDR3 DNA reads TGTGCCGGAAGAACAGGGTTGTATTACACCTTC.

This rearrangement joins TRBV5-6 to TRBJ2-3; possible D gene TRBD2, 5 bases. The CDR3 has 14 residues. Looked up from germline, CDR1 is SGHDT and CDR2 is YYEEEE. The V end was cut by 4 bases, the J end by 4 bases, with 13 bases between. DNA of the CDR3: TGTGCCAGCAGCGAAACTAGAATGGCAGATACGCAGTATTTT. Translation gives CASSETRMADTQYF.

V is TRBV7-9 and J is TRBJ1-5, with D maybe TRBD1 (5 bases). Germline values: CDR1 SEHNR, CDR2 FQNEAQ (reference sequence). The CDR3 loop spans 12 amino acids. V shed 4 bases and J shed 9 bases, with 10 bases lying between them. CDR3 nucleotides: TGTGCCAGCAGCTGGGACTCTCTGCCCCAGCATTTT. Protein: CASSWDSLPQHF.

The rearrangement links TRBV10-2 to TRBJ2-7; tentatively, D is TRBD2 (6 bases). The CDR3 spans 14 residues. The V end was cut by 4 bases, the J end by 2 bases, with 12 bases between. The germline V gene has CDR1 WSHSY and CDR2 SAAADI. The CDR3 spells CASSVGTGAYEQYF. CDR3 DNA sequence: TGCGCCAGCAGTGTGGGGACGGGGGCCTACGAGCAGTACTTC.

V usage is TRBV5-1 and J usage is TRBJ2-3; D perhaps matches TRBD2 (5 bases). Germline assignment: CDR1 SGHRS and CDR2 YFSETQ. The CDR3 totals 16 residues. V lost 0 bases to trimming and J lost 5 bases, with 16 bases between them. The chain's CDR3 is CASSLDGRNSGDTQYF. The CDR3 bases are TGCGCCAGCAGCTTGGATGGCAGGAACAGCGGAGATACGCAGTATTTT.

This chain links TRBV4-2 with TRBJ2-3; D remains unclear. The CDR3 runs to 14 residues. V lost 1 base and J lost 2, with 7 bases in between. CDR1 and CDR2 from the germline V gene are LGHNA and YNFKEQ. The CDR3 DNA follows: TGTGCCAGCAGCCAAGGCGTGATCACAGATACGCAGTATTTT. It specifies CASSQGVITDTQYF.

The V gene is TRBV15, the J gene TRBJ2-1; D is possibly TRBD1 (6 bases). With 0 bases removed from V and 0 bases from J, the gap between germline ends came to 12 bases. Germline V gene data show CDR1 as LNHNV and CDR2 as YYDKDF (reference sequence). The CDR3 is 17 residues long. The CDR3 is CATSRDFRGSSYNEQFF. CDR3 coding DNA: TGTGCCACCAGCAGAGATTTCAGGGGAAGCTCCTACAATGAGCAGTTCTTC.

This sequence joins TRBV4-2 and TRBJ2-1, with 9 bases identical to TRBD2. The germline gives CDR1 LGHNA, CDR2 YNFKEQ. The CDR3 is 19 amino acids. The V gene end was trimmed by 0 bases and the J gene end by 9 bases; junction bases not matched to a gene: 18. The DNA of the CDR3 is TGTGCCAGCAGCCAAGATACTCCAGTAGCGGGAGAGATCTTAGGTGAGCAGTTCTTC. Its protein is CASSQDTPVAGEILGEQFF.

The rearrangement uses TRBV2 and TRBJ2-3, with D perhaps matching TRBD2 (5 bases). This CDR3 comprises 18 residues. V dropped 4 bases and J dropped 3 bases, with 23 bases sitting between them. Per germline, CDR1 SNHLY and CDR2 FYNNEI. The chain's CDR3 is CASSVRERLADLTDTQYF. CDR3 sequence (DNA): TGTGCCAGCAGTGTCCGGGAAAGGCTAGCAGACCTTACAGATACGCAGTATTTT.

V gene TRBV11-2 combines with J gene TRBJ2-7, with TRBD1 matching 12 bases. The V gene end was trimmed by 3 bases and the J gene end by 8 bases; junction bases not matched to a gene: 14. This CDR3 contains 17 residues. The germline CDR1 and CDR2 sequences are SGHAT and FQNNGV. CDR3 nucleotides: TGTGCCAGCAGCTTGGATCAGTCCGGGACAGGGGGCGCAAAGCAGTACTTC. Translation: CASSLDQSGTGGAKQYF.

The gene calls are TRBV20-1 and TRBJ2-1; D unclear. Germline CDR1 and CDR2: DFQATT and SNEGSKA (reference sequence). Trimming cost V 3 bases and J 8 bases, with 8 bases left between them. The length of the CDR3 is 11 residues. CDR3 protein: CSASLIHEQFF. CDR3 nucleotides: TGCAGTGCTAGCCTAATCCATGAGCAGTTCTTC.

V is TRBV6-1 and J is TRBJ2-3, with D uncertain. Per germline, CDR1 MNHNS and CDR2 SASEGT. Trimming pared 1 base from V and 2 bases from J, leaving 13 bases between. The CDR3 runs 16 residues. CDR3 DNA sequence: TGTGCCAGCAGTGAAGGGGTAGCATATCCCACAGATACGCAGTATTTT. Amino acids: CASSEGVAYPTDTQYF.

The rearrangement links TRBV25-1 to TRBJ2-5; 7 bases fit TRBD2. There are 15 residues in the CDR3. V shed 3 bases, J shed 4 bases, and the junction held 8 bases outside the gene matches. Germline V gives CDR1 MGHDK, CDR2 SYGVNS. The CDR3 nucleotides read TGTGCCAGCAGTGAGCACAGCGGACTAGTAGAGACCCAGTACTTC. It translates to CASSEHSGLVETQYF.

This clone was recorded once. V and J are TRBV6-6 and TRBJ2-7; D is uncertain. Germline-derived CDR1 and CDR2 are MNHNY and SVGAGI (reference sequence). The CDR3 totals 15 residues. V lost 8 bases to trimming and J lost 3 bases, with 20 bases between them. CDR3 amino acids: CASAPFLGDFYEQYF. Written as DNA, the CDR3 is TGTGCCAGCGCCCCTTTCCTGGGTGACTTCTACGAGCAGTACTTC.

The chain employs TRBV6-5 and TRBJ1-6; D is unresolved. V lost 0 bases and J lost 7, with 13 bases in between. This CDR3 region has 16 residues. From germline, CDR1 is MNHEY and CDR2 SVGAGI. CDR3 sequence reads: CASSYSRDVRNSPLHF. As DNA, the CDR3 is TGTGCCAGCAGTTACTCGAGGGATGTGCGGAATTCACCCCTCCACTTT.

The chain is built from TRBV27 and TRBJ2-1; no definite D call. CDR3 length: 15 residues. The germline gives CDR1 MNHEY, CDR2 SMNVEV (reference sequence). Trimming shortened V by 5 bases and J by 6 bases, and 17 bases separated the two germline ends. The CDR3 DNA reads TGTGCCAGCAGTCCCATCCACATGGCACCCAATGAGCAGTTCTTC. Its protein is CASSPIHMAPNEQFF.

This chain links TRBV10-3 with TRBJ1-2; the match to TRBD1 covers 10 bases. Germline V gene data show CDR1 as ENHRY and CDR2 as SYGVKD. Trimming removed 4 bases from V and 4 bases from J; junction bases left unmatched: 3. This CDR3 has 14 amino acids. The chain's CDR3 is CAISGTGGPYGYTF. In DNA form, the CDR3 reads TGTGCCATCAGTGGGACAGGGGGACCCTATGGCTACACCTTC.

V and J are TRBV6-5 and TRBJ2-1; 8 nucleotides align to TRBD2. CDR1 and CDR2 from the germline V gene are MNHEY and SVGAGI. The CDR3 extends over 16 amino acids. The V segment lost 4 bases and the J segment 2 bases; nucleotides outside the gene matches: 7. The CDR3 nucleotides read TGTGCCAGCAGTTCCCCCGGGACTAGTCCCTACAATGAGCAGTTCTTC. Translated, it gives CASSSPGTSPYNEQFF.